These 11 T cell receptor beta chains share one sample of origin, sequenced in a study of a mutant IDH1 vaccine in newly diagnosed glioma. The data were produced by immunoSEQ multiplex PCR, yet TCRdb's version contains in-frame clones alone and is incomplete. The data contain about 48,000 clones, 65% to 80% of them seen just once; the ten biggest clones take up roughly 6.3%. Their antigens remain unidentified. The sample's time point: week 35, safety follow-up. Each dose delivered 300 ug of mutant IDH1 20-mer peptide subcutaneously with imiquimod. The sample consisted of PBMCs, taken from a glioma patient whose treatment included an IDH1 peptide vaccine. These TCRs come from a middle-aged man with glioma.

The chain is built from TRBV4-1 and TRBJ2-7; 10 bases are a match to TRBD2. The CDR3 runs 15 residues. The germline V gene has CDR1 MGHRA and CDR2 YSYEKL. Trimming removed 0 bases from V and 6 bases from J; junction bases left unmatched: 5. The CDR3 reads CASSQEQRGGSEQYF. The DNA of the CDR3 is TGCGCCAGCAGCCAAGAGCAGCGGGGGGGGTCCGAGCAGTACTTC.

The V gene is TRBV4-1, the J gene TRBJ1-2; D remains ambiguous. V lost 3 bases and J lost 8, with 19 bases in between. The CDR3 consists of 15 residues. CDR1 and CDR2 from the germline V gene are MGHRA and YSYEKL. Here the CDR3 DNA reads TGCGCCAGCAGCCAGGCACCTGGGGTTACCTCCGGCTACACCTTC. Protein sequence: CASSQAPGVTSGYTF.

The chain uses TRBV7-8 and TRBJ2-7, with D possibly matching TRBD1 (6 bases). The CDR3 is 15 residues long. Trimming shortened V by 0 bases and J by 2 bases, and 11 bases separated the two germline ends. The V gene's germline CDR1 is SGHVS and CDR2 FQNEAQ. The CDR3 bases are TGTGCCAGCAGCTTAGCGGGGGCATACACCTACGAGCAGTACTTC. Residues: CASSLAGAYTYEQYF.

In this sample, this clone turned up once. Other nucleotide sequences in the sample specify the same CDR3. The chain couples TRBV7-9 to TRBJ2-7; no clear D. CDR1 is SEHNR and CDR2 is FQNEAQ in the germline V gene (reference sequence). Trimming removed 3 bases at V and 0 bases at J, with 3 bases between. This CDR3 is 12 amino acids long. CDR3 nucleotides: TGTGCCAGCAGCTTGAGCTCCTACGAGCAGTACTTC. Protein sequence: CASSLSSYEQYF.

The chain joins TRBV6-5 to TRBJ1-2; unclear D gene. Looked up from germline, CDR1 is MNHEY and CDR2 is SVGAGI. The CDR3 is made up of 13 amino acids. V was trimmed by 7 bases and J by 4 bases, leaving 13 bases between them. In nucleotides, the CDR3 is TGTGCCAGCACCAAGACCGCCACCTATGGCTACACCTTC. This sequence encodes CASTKTATYGYTF.

The CDR3 is CASHSGNQPQHF. In DNA, the CDR3 is TGTGCCAGTCACAGTGGCAATCAGCCCCAGCATTTT. This chain connects TRBV28 to TRBJ1-5, with unresolved D. This CDR3 has 12 residues. CDR1 MDHEN and CDR2 SYDVKM come from the germline V gene. V was pared by 9 bases and J by 2 bases, with 8 bases between.

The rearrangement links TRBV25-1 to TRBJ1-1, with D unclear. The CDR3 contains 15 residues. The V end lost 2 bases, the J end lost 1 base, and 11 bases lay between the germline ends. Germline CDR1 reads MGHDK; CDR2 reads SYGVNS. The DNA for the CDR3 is TGTGCCAGCAGTGAAATCTCTGCCGGGAACACTGAAGCTTTCTTT. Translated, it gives CASSEISAGNTEAFF.

CDR3 region: CASSYMTTPLHF. In DNA, the CDR3 is TGTGCCAGCAGTTACATGACCACACCCCTCCACTTT. V is TRBV6-6 and J is TRBJ1-6; D gene unclear. The CDR3 sequence is 12 residues long. Trimming took 2 bases from V and 11 from J, leaving 7 bases between them. The V gene's germline CDR1 is MNHNY and CDR2 SVGAGI (reference sequence).

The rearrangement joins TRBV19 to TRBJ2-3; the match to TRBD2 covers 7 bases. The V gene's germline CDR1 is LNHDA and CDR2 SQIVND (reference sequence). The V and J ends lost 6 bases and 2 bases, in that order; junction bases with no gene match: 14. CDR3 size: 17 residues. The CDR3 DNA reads TGTGCCAGTAGAAAGCAGGGACTACTATTGACCACAGATACGCAGTATTTT. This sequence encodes CASRKQGLLLTTDTQYF.

CDR3 sequence reads: CASSKGQGPFF. CDR3 nucleotide sequence: TGTGCCAGCAGCAAGGGACAGGGACCGTTCTTC. The chain employs TRBV5-6 and TRBJ2-1; 9 bases agree with TRBD1. The germline CDR1 and CDR2 sequences are SGHDT and YYEEEE. CDR3 size: 11 residues. J was trimmed by 15 bases and V by 4 bases; bases with no gene match: 5. Using reference TRBV5-6 and TRBJ2-1 for the parts outside the CDR3, the full variable domain is DAGVTQSPTHLIKTRGQQVTLRCSPKSGHDTVSWYQQALGQGPQFIFQYYEEEERQRGNFPDRFSGHQFPNYSSELNVNALLLGDSALYLCASSKGQGPFFGPGTRLTVL.

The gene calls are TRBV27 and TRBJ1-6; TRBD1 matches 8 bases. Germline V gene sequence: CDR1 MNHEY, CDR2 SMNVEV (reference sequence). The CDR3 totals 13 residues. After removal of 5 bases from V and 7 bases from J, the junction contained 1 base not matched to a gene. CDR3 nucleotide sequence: TGTGCCAGCAGTAGGGACAGGAATTCACCCCTCCACTTT. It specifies CASSRDRNSPLHF.